The 17 T cell receptor beta chains below all came from one sample that was sequenced in a study of shared T cell receptors in the human thymus. Sequencing used immunoSEQ multiplex PCR; TCRdb keeps in-frame clones, though not all of them. This sample has hundreds of thousands of clones; 70% to 90% occur once, and the top ten carry 0.008% to 0.011%. This same sample was also part of a study on human thymus T cells.

Sequenced: thymocytes. These receptors originate from a girl in the first two years of life with a congenital heart defect.

The gene calls are TRBV2 and TRBJ2-7, with D uncertain. The CDR3 length is 14 residues. The V and J ends lost 3 bases and 1 base respectively, with 10 bases between them. Per germline, CDR1 SNHLY and CDR2 FYNNEI. The CDR3 nucleotides read TGTGCCAGCAGTGATGTCGGCGGATCCTACGAGCAGTACTTC. Protein sequence: CASSDVGGSYEQYF.

The chain is built from TRBV5-1 and TRBJ1-1; D unclear. The CDR3 is 15 amino acids. Germline V lookup: CDR1 SGHRS, CDR2 YFSETQ. V gave up 3 bases and J gave up 7 bases, with 19 bases separating them. The CDR3 region has the DNA TGCGCCAGCAGCTCCTCGATCTTGGGAGTTGATGAAGCTTTCTTT. Translating gives CASSSSILGVDEAFF.

The CDR3 DNA is TGTGCCAGCAGCCAGGACAGGGGGCCCCCGATGAACACTGAAGCTTTCTTT. This sequence encodes CASSQDRGPPMNTEAFF. The chain has TRBV5-4 and TRBJ1-1; 11 positions agree with TRBD1. The CDR3 length is 17 residues. The germline V gene encodes CDR1 SGHNT and CDR2 YYREEE (reference sequence). Trimming took 4 bases from V and 0 from J; bases not matched to a gene: 8. Full variable domain (rest looked up from reference TRBV5-4 and TRBJ1-1): ETGVTQSPTHLIKTRGQQVTLRCSSQSGHNTVSWYQQALGQGPQFIFQYYREEENGRGNFPPRFSGLQFPNYSSELNVNALELDDSALYLCASSQDRGPPMNTEAFFGQGTRLTVV.

This clone was observed a single time. The chain couples TRBV30 to TRBJ1-6, with 8 bases identical to TRBD1. Germline CDR1 GTSNPN, CDR2 SVGIG (reference sequence). The V and J ends lost 3 bases and 5 bases, in that order; junction bases with no gene match: 12. The CDR3 sequence is 17 residues long. CDR3: CAWSVGQGFPDNSPLHF. The CDR3 DNA reads TGTGCCTGGAGCGTAGGACAGGGTTTCCCTGATAATTCACCCCTCCACTTT.

This chain connects TRBV28 to TRBJ2-3; 7 positions agree with TRBD1. Germline loops: CDR1 MDHEN, CDR2 SYDVKM. CDR3 length: 15 residues. The V segment lost 6 bases and the J segment 2 bases; nucleotides outside the gene matches: 8. This chain's CDR3 is CASRASGQSTDTQYF. The CDR3 nucleotides read TGTGCCAGCAGGGCGTCGGGACAGTCCACAGATACGCAGTATTTT. Variable domain in full (rest from reference TRBV28 and TRBJ2-3): DVKVTQSSRYLVKRTGEKVFLECVQDMDHENMFWYRQDPGLGLRLIYFSYDVKMKEKGDIPEGYSVSREKKERFSLILESASTNQTSMYLCASRASGQSTDTQYFGPGTRLTVL.

This clone was counted between two and nine times. V gene TRBV5-1 combines with J gene TRBJ1-2; possibly TRBD1 for D (6 bases). Trimming shortened V by 7 bases and J by 7 bases, and 14 bases separated the two germline ends. Looked up from germline, CDR1 is SGHRS and CDR2 is YFSETQ. This CDR3 comprises 12 residues. CDR3 bases: TGCGCCAGCCAAGGGGGGGCGCTTGGCTACACCTTC. This sequence encodes CASQGGALGYTF.

The V call is TRBV5-4, the J call TRBJ1-1; 10 bases align to TRBD1. V trimming: 4 bases; J trimming: 1 base; junction bases outside the gene matches: 4. This CDR3 region has 15 residues. The germline V gene has CDR1 SGHNT and CDR2 YYREEE (reference sequence). CDR3 amino acids: CASSIRTGGNTEAFF. The CDR3 DNA reads as TGTGCCAGCAGCATAAGGACAGGGGGGAACACTGAAGCTTTCTTT.

The V and J genes are TRBV4-3 and TRBJ1-2; D is possibly TRBD1 (5 bases). CDR1 is LGHNA, CDR2 YSLEER, per germline. The CDR3 has 15 residues. Between the trimmed V and J ends, which lost 2 bases and 4 bases, there was a span of 14 bases. CDR3 DNA sequence: TGCGCCAGCAGCCAAAAGGACACTACGATCTATGGCTACACCTTC. This codes for CASSQKDTTIYGYTF.

This chain uses TRBV7-9 with TRBJ1-1, with a possible D match to TRBD1 (6 bases). V was shortened by 5 bases and J by 5 bases, with 24 bases between the two germline ends. The CDR3 length is 17 residues. From germline, CDR1 is SEHNR and CDR2 FQNEAQ (reference sequence). The DNA of the CDR3 is TGTGCCAGCAGCCTCGGGACACAAAACCGGTTTTTGACTGAAGCTTTCTTT. Protein: CASSLGTQNRFLTEAFF.

The chain recombines TRBV14 with TRBJ2-1; 7 nucleotides agree with TRBD2. V was pared by 2 bases and J by 5 bases, with 3 bases of the junction left unmatched. This CDR3 spans 14 amino acids. Germline V gene sequence: CDR1 SGHDN, CDR2 FVKESK. The CDR3 DNA reads TGTGCCAGCAGCCAACGGGGGGATCACAATGAGCAGTTCTTC. Amino acids: CASSQRGDHNEQFF.

The V and J genes are TRBV9 and TRBJ1-1; TRBD1 might be the D (6 bases). CDR1 is SGDLS and CDR2 is YYNGEE in the germline V gene. The V and J ends lost 4 bases and 0 bases respectively, with 13 bases between them. CDR3 length: 15 amino acids. The CDR3: CASSLKPGVNTEAFF. The CDR3 DNA sequence: TGTGCCAGCAGCCTTAAACCAGGGGTGAACACTGAAGCTTTCTTT.

The rearrangement links TRBV4-2 to TRBJ1-2; D is undetermined. V was trimmed by 0 bases and J by 5 bases, leaving 19 bases between them. The CDR3 totals 17 residues. Germline-derived CDR1 and CDR2 are LGHNA and YNFKEQ. This CDR3 reads CASSQEGEVKRWYGYTF. The CDR3 DNA is TGTGCCAGCAGCCAAGAAGGTGAAGTCAAGAGGTGGTATGGCTACACCTTC.

The V and J genes are TRBV28 and TRBJ1-1; 9 bases map to TRBD1. The CDR3 consists of 14 residues. Trimming cost V 3 bases and J 13 bases; bases outside gene matches: 12. CDR1 MDHEN and CDR2 SYDVKM come from the germline V gene. The CDR3 loop is CASSLIGRDRVIFF. CDR3 bases: TGTGCCAGCAGTTTGATTGGCCGGGACAGGGTAATTTTCTTT.

This sequence joins TRBV5-6 and TRBJ2-1; TRBD1 agrees at 7 bases. The CDR3 has 16 amino acids. Germline CDR1 SGHDT, CDR2 YYEEEE. Trimming removed 0 bases from V and 6 bases from J; junction bases left unmatched: 9. CDR3 sequence: CASSLGQRQGVNEQFF. CDR3 DNA sequence: TGTGCCAGCAGCTTGGGACAGAGGCAGGGGGTCAATGAGCAGTTCTTC.

The gene calls are TRBV27 and TRBJ1-5; D remains ambiguous. CDR1 and CDR2 (germline): MNHEY, SMNVEV (reference sequence). The CDR3 length is 15 residues. V lost 7 bases, J lost 7 bases, and 20 bases lay in between. The CDR3 loop is CASTARFEPGQPQHF. CDR3 in DNA: TGTGCCAGCACCGCGCGATTCGAACCCGGGCAGCCCCAGCATTTT.

The DNA for the CDR3 is TGCGCCAGCAGCTCAGGACAGGGGGAAACTGAAGCTTTCTTT. Protein: CASSSGQGETEAFF. This chain links TRBV5-1 with TRBJ1-1; 10 bases agree with TRBD1. CDR3 length equals 14 residues. J was trimmed by 5 bases and V by 3 bases; bases with no gene match: 4. The germline V gene encodes CDR1 SGHRS and CDR2 YFSETQ.

The chain recombines TRBV11-2 with TRBJ2-7, with unresolved D. V lost 0 bases to trimming and J lost 3 bases, with 12 bases between them. The length of the CDR3 is 15 residues. Germline V gene lookup returns CDR1 SGHAT and CDR2 FQNNGV. The CDR3 region is CASSLDLGVIYEQYF. The CDR3, as DNA: TGTGCCAGCAGCTTAGATCTTGGAGTGATCTACGAGCAGTACTTC.